A single sample gave rise to the 19 T cell receptor beta chains below, sequenced in a study of cytomegalovirus exposure and HLA in healthy donors. Only in-frame clones appear in the TCRdb table, and some are missing; sequencing was by immunoSEQ multiplex PCR. This table has 150,000 to 200,000 clones, roughly 96% appearing once. Input material: PBMCs. The source of these receptors is a woman in her late teens or twenties in good health and CMV-seronegative.

The V call is TRBV5-1, the J call TRBJ2-7; 8 bases agree with TRBD1. The J segment lost 6 bases and the V segment lost 4 bases, leaving 6 bases of the junction unmatched. CDR3 length: 13 amino acids. CDR1 and CDR2 from the germline V gene are SGHRS and YFSETQ. DNA of the CDR3: TGCGCCAGCAGCCAAAACACAGGGGGCGAGCAGTACTTC. Translation gives CASSQNTGGEQYF. Combining the CDR3 with reference TRBV5-1 and TRBJ2-7 gives the whole variable domain KAGVTQTPRYLIKTRGQQVTLSCSPISGHRSVSWYQQTPGQGLQFLFEYFSETQRNKGNFPGRFSGRQFSNSRSEMNVSTLELGDSALYLCASSQNTGGEQYFGPGTRLTVT.

The chain links TRBV27 to TRBJ1-2, with D possibly TRBD1 on 6 matching bases. Germline-derived CDR1 and CDR2 are MNHEY and SMNVEV (reference sequence). V was pared by 5 bases and J by 7 bases, with 14 bases between. This CDR3 has 13 residues. The CDR3 nucleotides are TGTGCCAGCAGTCCTCAGGGGATCTCTGGCTACACCTTC. Protein product: CASSPQGISGYTF.

This chain connects TRBV19 to TRBJ1-2; D uncertain. CDR1 is LNHDA, CDR2 SQIVND, per germline (reference sequence). With 9 bases removed from V and 4 bases from J, the gap between germline ends came to 15 bases. The CDR3 is 13 amino acids. The CDR3 DNA reads as TGTGCCAGCCAACCGGCGGGGAGCTATGGCTACACCTTC. Its translation is CASQPAGSYGYTF.

V and J are TRBV4-1 and TRBJ1-4; the D is unclear. Trimming removed 3 bases from V and 8 bases from J, with 10 bases in between. The CDR3 covers 13 residues. Germline V gives CDR1 MGHRA, CDR2 YSYEKL. The CDR3 DNA follows: TGCGCCAGCAGCCAGCCTACTAGGGAAAAACTGTTTTTT. Translated, it gives CASSQPTREKLFF.

V usage is TRBV18 and J usage is TRBJ1-1; D unclear. The CDR3 spans 14 residues. Trimming left V 3 bases short and J 0 bases short, with 8 bases between. CDR1 and CDR2 (germline): KGHSH, LQKENI. The CDR3 reads CASSPAELNTEAFF. CDR3 bases: TGTGCCAGCTCACCCGCAGAATTGAACACTGAAGCTTTCTTT.

The V gene is TRBV5-5, the J gene TRBJ2-3; the D is unclear. Germline V gene sequence: CDR1 SGHKS, CDR2 YYEKEE (reference sequence). CDR3 length: 14 amino acids. With 4 bases removed from V and 2 bases from J, the gap between germline ends came to 11 bases. The CDR3 DNA sequence: TGTGCCAGCAGCCCCTACCTACTCACAGATACGCAGTATTTT. The encoded protein is CASSPYLLTDTQYF.

The gene calls are TRBV11-1 and TRBJ2-7; D might be TRBD2 (6 bases). Trimming stripped 1 base from V and 4 bases from J, with 11 bases between. The CDR3 length is 14 residues. Germline CDR1 and CDR2: SGHAT and FQDESV (reference sequence). The CDR3 DNA is TGTGCCAGCAGCTTAGGACTAGAGGGATACGAGCAGTACTTC. Its protein is CASSLGLEGYEQYF. The whole variable domain, remainder taken from reference TRBV11-1 and TRBJ2-7, is EAEVAQSPRYKITEKSQAVAFWCDPISGHATLYWYRQILGQGPELLVQFQDESVVDDSQLPKDRFSAERLKGVDSTLKIQPAELGDSAMYLCASSLGLEGYEQYFGPGTRLTVT.

The chain carries TRBV13 and TRBJ2-5, with TRBD2 matching 11 bases. The length of the CDR3 is 17 residues. Unmatched junction bases numbered 6, after V lost 3 bases and J lost 0 bases. CDR1 is PRHDT and CDR2 is FYEKMQ in the germline V gene (reference sequence). The DNA for the CDR3 is TGTGCCAGCAGCTTCTCGGGACTAGCGGTGTACCAAGAGACCCAGTACTTC. This encodes CASSFSGLAVYQETQYF. Together with reference TRBV13 and TRBJ2-5, the CDR3 gives the full variable domain: AAGVIQSPRHLIKEKRETATLKCYPIPRHDTVYWYQQGPGQDPQFLISFYEKMQSDKGSIPDRFSAQQFSDYHSELNMSSLELGDSALYFCASSFSGLAVYQETQYFGPGTRLLVL.

The sample holds one count of this clone. The V and J genes are TRBV7-2 and TRBJ1-1, with D perhaps matching TRBD1 (5 bases). V lost 1 base and J lost 10, with 7 bases in between. Germline V gives CDR1 SGHTA, CDR2 FQGNSA. This CDR3 spans 11 amino acids. Written as DNA, the CDR3 is TGTGCCAGCAGCTTAGACGGGGGAGCTTTCTTT. Translated, it gives CASSLDGGAFF.

The V gene is TRBV7-2, the J gene TRBJ1-2; D perhaps matches TRBD1 (6 bases). This CDR3 comprises 14 residues. Per germline, CDR1 SGHTA and CDR2 FQGNSA. V lost 1 base and J 6 bases, leaving 12 bases between the germline ends. The CDR3 loop is CASSLGQGKDGYTF. The CDR3 region has the DNA TGTGCCAGCAGCTTAGGGCAGGGGAAGGATGGCTACACCTTC.

The chain carries TRBV6-6 and TRBJ2-7, with TRBD1 matching over 8 bases. The V gene end was trimmed by 4 bases and the J gene end by 0 bases; junction bases not matched to a gene: 5. The CDR3 totals 15 residues. CDR1 MNHNY and CDR2 SVGAGI come from the germline V gene (reference sequence). The CDR3 loop reads CASSSRTGPSYEQYF. The CDR3 DNA follows: TGTGCCAGCAGTTCCCGGACAGGGCCCTCCTACGAGCAGTACTTC.

This chain connects TRBV7-2 to TRBJ2-7, with 9 bases lining up with TRBD2. The CDR3 spans 15 residues. Germline assignment: CDR1 SGHTA and CDR2 FQGNSA. With V trimmed by 4 bases and J by 2 bases, 6 bases remained unmatched. The CDR3 DNA reads as TGTGCCAGCAGCTCCTGGACTAGCGAGGCCTACGAGCAGTACTTC. Its protein product is CASSSWTSEAYEQYF.

This chain links TRBV5-5 with TRBJ2-7, with D possibly being TRBD2 (5 bases). The CDR3 has 14 amino acids. The V end was cut by 4 bases, the J end by 2 bases, with 13 bases between. Germline V gene lookup returns CDR1 SGHKS and CDR2 YYEKEE (reference sequence). CDR3 residues: CASSPRVATYEQYF. CDR3 bases: TGTGCCAGCAGCCCGAGGGTCGCCACCTACGAGCAGTACTTC. Together with reference TRBV5-5 and TRBJ2-7, the CDR3 gives the full variable domain: DAGVTQSPTHLIKTRGQQVTLRCSPISGHKSVSWYQQVLGQGPQFIFQYYEKEERGRGNFPDRFSARQFPNYSSELNVNALLLGDSALYLCASSPRVATYEQYFGPGTRLTVT.

This chain links TRBV30 with TRBJ2-7, with D perhaps matching TRBD2 (6 bases). Germline V CDR1 and CDR2: GTSNPN, SVGIG (reference sequence). Trimming took off 2 bases at V and 3 bases at J, with 11 bases between the two ends. CDR3 size: 13 residues. The CDR3 region is CAWSSEGRYEQYF. CDR3 in DNA: TGTGCCTGGAGTTCGGAGGGGCGCTACGAGCAGTACTTC.

V gene TRBV6-5 combines with J gene TRBJ2-3; tentatively, D is TRBD1 (6 bases). CDR1 and CDR2 (germline): MNHEY, SVGAGI. The CDR3 is 15 residues long. V lost 6 bases to trimming and J lost 2 bases, with 15 bases between them. CDR3 DNA sequence: TGTGCCAGCAGACACAGGGCCTCCCTCACAGATACGCAGTATTTT. Translating gives CASRHRASLTDTQYF.

The chain joins TRBV29-1 to TRBJ2-5; no reliable D call. Trimming cost V 0 bases and J 2 bases, with 10 bases left between them. CDR1 and CDR2 from the germline V gene are SQVTM and ANQGSEA. The CDR3 is made up of 14 amino acids. The CDR3, as DNA: TGCAGCGTTGAAGAGAGACACCAACAAGAGACCCAGTACTTC. This codes for CSVEERHQQETQYF.

CDR3 sequence: CASSVSQRGSSYNEQFF. Written as DNA, the CDR3 is TGTGCCAGCAGCGTGTCCCAGCGGGGAAGCTCCTACAATGAGCAGTTCTTC. The chain has TRBV9 and TRBJ2-1; 7 bases are a match to TRBD2. Per the germline V gene, CDR1 is SGDLS and CDR2 is YYNGEE. J lost 0 bases, V lost 2 bases, and 8 bases had no gene match. This CDR3 is built from 17 residues.

This clone was seen only once. The V and J genes are TRBV7-3 and TRBJ2-5; 7 bases line up with TRBD2. Germline lookup yields CDR1 SGHTA and CDR2 FQGTGA. Losses at the gene ends were 5 bases for V and 2 bases for J; bases not matched to a gene: 5. The CDR3 is made up of 14 amino acids. CDR3 loop: CASSPAGEQETQYF. CDR3 bases: TGTGCCAGCAGCCCGGCGGGGGAACAAGAGACCCAGTACTTC. The full variable domain, its missing parts supplied by reference TRBV7-3 and TRBJ2-5, is GAGVSQTPSNKVTEKGKYVELRCDPISGHTALYWYRQSLGQGPEFLIYFQGTGAADDSGLPNDRFFAVRPEGSVSTLKIQRTERGDSAVYLCASSPAGEQETQYFGPGTRLLVL.

A note on this clone: The conserved phenylalanine or tryptophan normally closing the CDR3 is absent here, so this likely arose from a read error. Because the CDR3's place on the DNA is in doubt, the DNA is left out and the CDR3 is given as listed by TCRdb. The V gene is TRBV20-1, the J gene TRBJ1-2; the table's TRBD1 call for D was not verified on the DNA. The CDR3 spans 11 residues, counting both ends. Germline values: CDR1 DFQATT, CDR2 SNEGSKA (reference sequence). The CDR3 here is CSARSFTGNPL.